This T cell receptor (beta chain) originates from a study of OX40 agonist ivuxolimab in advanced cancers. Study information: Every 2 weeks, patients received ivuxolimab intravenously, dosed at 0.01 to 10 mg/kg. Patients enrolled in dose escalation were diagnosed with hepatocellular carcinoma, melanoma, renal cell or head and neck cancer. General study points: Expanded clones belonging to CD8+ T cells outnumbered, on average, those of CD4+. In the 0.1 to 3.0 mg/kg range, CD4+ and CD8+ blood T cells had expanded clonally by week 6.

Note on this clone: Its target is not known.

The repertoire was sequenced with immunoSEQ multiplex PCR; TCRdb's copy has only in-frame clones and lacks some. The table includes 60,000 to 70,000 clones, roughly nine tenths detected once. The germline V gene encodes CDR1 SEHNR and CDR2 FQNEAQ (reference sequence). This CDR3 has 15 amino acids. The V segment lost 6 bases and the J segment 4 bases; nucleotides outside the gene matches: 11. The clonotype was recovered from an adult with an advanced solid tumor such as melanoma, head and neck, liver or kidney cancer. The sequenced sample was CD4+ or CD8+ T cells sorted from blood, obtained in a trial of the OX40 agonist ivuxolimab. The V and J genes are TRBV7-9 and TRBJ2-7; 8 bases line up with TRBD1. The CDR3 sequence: CASRLSGTGPYEQYF. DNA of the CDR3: TGTGCCAGCAGGCTCTCCGGGACAGGTCCATACGAGCAGTACTTC.